Listed here are 25 T cell receptor beta chains from one sample, sequenced in a study of blood T cell repertoires in COVID-19. Here immunoSEQ multiplex PCR was the method, and the copy in TCRdb shows in-frame clones only, minus some. Of around 300,000 clones detected, over 70% appear once; the ten largest clones hold approximately 3%. Sample: peripheral blood. The receptor set was obtained from a man between 25 and 39 years old with active or convalescent COVID-19.

This clone was detected once. The chain employs TRBV12-3 or TRBV12-4 and TRBJ1-5, with D unclear. V gave up 2 bases and J gave up 9 bases, with 11 bases separating them. The CDR3 spans 13 residues. The CDR3: CASSLPSGRPQHF. In DNA, the CDR3 is TGTGCCAGCAGTTTACCCTCCGGGAGGCCCCAGCATTTT.

V is TRBV19 and J is TRBJ1-2; the match to TRBD1 covers 8 bases. Germline CDR1 reads LNHDA; CDR2 reads SQIVND (reference sequence). J lost 9 bases, V lost 6 bases, and 6 bases had no gene match. There are 12 residues in the CDR3. The CDR3 DNA is TGTGCCAGTAGCCTACAGGGGGGAAGCTACACCTTC. Translating it yields CASSLQGGSYTF.

The chain carries TRBV4-2 and TRBJ2-3, with 12 nucleotides matching TRBD2. The germline V gene has CDR1 LGHNA and CDR2 YNFKEQ. The V and J ends lost 2 bases and 1 base, in that order; junction bases with no gene match: 1. This CDR3 region has 16 residues. The CDR3 loop is CASSQRLAGGTDTQYF. The DNA of the CDR3 is TGTGCCAGCAGCCAACGACTAGCGGGGGGCACAGATACGCAGTATTTT.

The chain is built from TRBV9 and TRBJ2-1, with TRBD2 matching 11 bases. Per germline, CDR1 SGDLS and CDR2 YYNGEE. V lost 4 bases to trimming and J lost 10 bases; unmatched junction nucleotides: 13. This CDR3 contains 16 residues. In DNA, the CDR3 is TGTGCCAGCAGCCCCCTCATAGCGGGGGGGCAGGTGGAGCAGTTCTTC. Its translation is CASSPLIAGGQVEQFF.

The rearrangement uses TRBV2 and TRBJ1-3, with unresolved D. In germline, CDR1 is SNHLY, CDR2 FYNNEI. V lost 6 bases, J lost 8 bases, and 11 bases lay in between. The CDR3 covers 12 residues. CDR3 sequence: CASSGRRDTIYF. DNA for the CDR3: TGTGCCAGCAGCGGACGGCGGGACACCATATATTTT.

The chain carries TRBV5-1 and TRBJ2-5; 13 nucleotides agree with TRBD2. Looked up from germline, CDR1 is SGHRS and CDR2 is YFSETQ. CDR3 length: 16 amino acids. Trimming took 3 bases from V and 4 from J; bases not matched to a gene: 6. CDR3 DNA sequence: TGCGCCAGCAGCTCCCTCGGACTAGCGGGGGTAGAGACCCAGTACTTC. Encoded protein: CASSSLGLAGVETQYF. The whole variable domain, remainder taken from reference TRBV5-1 and TRBJ2-5, is KAGVTQTPRYLIKTRGQQVTLSCSPISGHRSVSWYQQTPGQGLQFLFEYFSETQRNKGNFPGRFSGRQFSNSRSEMNVSTLELGDSALYLCASSSLGLAGVETQYFGPGTRLLVL.

The chain uses TRBV7-2 and TRBJ2-3; no definite D call. V was trimmed by 1 base and J by 5 bases, leaving 10 bases between them. CDR3 length equals 14 residues. Per germline, CDR1 SGHTA and CDR2 FQGNSA. As DNA, the CDR3 is TGTGCCAGCAGCTTAGGTGGGCCGAGAGATACGCAGTATTTT. Protein product: CASSLGGPRDTQYF.

The J gene is TRBJ1-4, the V gene TRBV4-1; 8 positions match TRBD1. Germline-derived CDR1 and CDR2 are MGHRA and YSYEKL. The length of the CDR3 is 17 residues. J lost 5 bases, V lost 0 bases, and 8 bases had no gene match. CDR3 loop: CASSQDRGTGGNEKLFF. In DNA, the CDR3 is TGCGCCAGCAGCCAAGATCGAGGAACAGGGGGGAATGAAAAACTGTTTTTT.

The rearrangement uses TRBV18 and TRBJ1-1; D gene ambiguous. This CDR3 has 15 amino acids. CDR1 is KGHSH, CDR2 LQKENI, per germline. The V end was cut by 3 bases, the J end by 4 bases, with 15 bases between. The CDR3 nucleotides read TGTGCCAGCTCACCCTCCCTAGGAATGAGCACTGAAGCTTTCTTT. Its protein product is CASSPSLGMSTEAFF.

This sequence joins TRBV1 and TRBJ1-5. TRBV1 is recorded as a pseudogene. The CDR3 is 15 amino acids. The DNA for the CDR3 is TGCACCTTGGGGGGACGTCGACGAGGGAATCAGCCCCAGCATTTT. Translated: CTLGGRRRGNQPQHF.

Only one count was recorded for this clone. The chain combines TRBV6-5 with TRBJ1-1, with D perhaps TRBD1 (5 bases). The germline CDR1 and CDR2 sequences are MNHEY and SVGAGI. Trimming stripped 2 bases from V and 6 bases from J, with 16 bases between. The CDR3 runs 15 residues. The CDR3 bases are TGTGCCAGCAGTTACCGCAGGGAGGGCAACTCTGAAGCTTTCTTT. Encoded protein: CASSYRREGNSEAFF.

The chain links TRBV29-1 to TRBJ2-7; TRBD1 is a possible D gene (6 bases). V gave up 7 bases and J gave up 6 bases, with 19 bases separating them. In germline, CDR1 is SQVTM, CDR2 ANQGSEA. This CDR3 region has 13 residues. CDR3 bases: TGCAGCGCAGAGAGGCCAGGGGTAAGCGAGCAGTACTTC. This encodes CSAERPGVSEQYF.

The chain carries TRBV4-1 and TRBJ1-2; TRBD1 might be the D (5 bases). The CDR3 covers 15 residues. CDR1 and CDR2 from the germline V gene are MGHRA and YSYEKL. V shed 3 bases and J shed 3 bases, with 14 bases lying between them. This CDR3 is CASSHWAGGDYGYTF. The CDR3 nucleotides are TGCGCCAGCAGCCACTGGGCGGGGGGGGACTATGGCTACACCTTC.

The CDR3 DNA sequence: TGCGCCAGCAGCCTCCCAGGGACTGCTAGCACAGATACGCAGTATTTT. This codes for CASSLPGTASTDTQYF. J is TRBJ2-3 and V is TRBV5-1; the D gene is possibly TRBD2 (6 bases). This CDR3 has 16 residues. V lost 4 bases to trimming and J lost 0 bases, with 15 bases between them. Germline V gene lookup returns CDR1 SGHRS and CDR2 YFSETQ.

The J gene is TRBJ2-7, the V gene TRBV30; D gene ambiguous. Germline values: CDR1 GTSNPN, CDR2 SVGIG (reference sequence). The CDR3 loop spans 13 amino acids. Deletions cut 3 bases from V and 6 bases from J, with 15 bases between. For the CDR3, the DNA is TGTGCCTGGAGGCTATTTGGGTCGGGCGAGCAGTACTTC. Translated: CAWRLFGSGEQYF.

This clone was recorded once. The CDR3 coding sequence is TGTGCCAGCACCTCACTTCCGCGGGGGAATGAGCAGTTCTTC. Residues: CASTSLPRGNEQFF. V and J are TRBV28 and TRBJ2-1; TRBD2 agrees at 7 bases. The germline V gene has CDR1 MDHEN and CDR2 SYDVKM. V lost 7 bases, J lost 7 bases, and 10 bases stayed unmatched. This CDR3 is built from 14 residues.

The chain combines TRBV4-2 with TRBJ2-1; D gene uncertain. The CDR3 has 16 amino acids. Germline loops: CDR1 LGHNA, CDR2 YNFKEQ. Trimming left V 4 bases short and J 8 bases short, with 21 bases between. In nucleotides, the CDR3 is TGTGCCAGCAGCCGTTACGTCATGAAAAATGAGGATGAGCAGTTCTTC. It codes for CASSRYVMKNEDEQFF.

The chain couples TRBV7-3 to TRBJ1-1; maybe TRBD1 (5 bases). Germline loops: CDR1 SGHTA, CDR2 FQGTGA. With 2 bases removed from V and 4 bases from J, the gap between germline ends came to 11 bases. The CDR3 is made up of 14 amino acids. The CDR3 sequence is CASSLSRDGTEAFF. The CDR3 region has the DNA TGTGCCAGCAGCTTATCCAGGGATGGCACTGAAGCTTTCTTT.

The chain joins TRBV6-5 to TRBJ2-7, with 7 bases fitting TRBD1. V gave up 8 bases and J gave up 2 bases; unmatched junction bases: 6. CDR3 length equals 13 residues. Germline CDR1 and CDR2: MNHEY and SVGAGI. The CDR3 spells CASARTGTYEQYF. CDR3 DNA: TGTGCCAGCGCCCGGACAGGTACCTACGAGCAGTACTTC.

Details on this clone: Other nucleotide sequences in the sample specify the same CDR3. The chain uses TRBV6-2 or TRBV6-3 and TRBJ2-5; no definite D call. V lost 2 bases, J lost 5 bases, and 6 bases lay in between. CDR1 and CDR2 (germline): MNHEY, SVGEGT. This CDR3 is built from 12 residues. CDR3 sequence: CASSYVRETQYF. DNA for the CDR3: TGTGCCAGCAGTTACGTTCGGGAGACCCAGTACTTC.

This clone was seen once. V usage is TRBV28 and J usage is TRBJ2-6; no definite D call. Trimming removed 7 bases from V and 0 bases from J, with 10 bases in between. The CDR3 runs 15 residues. The germline gives CDR1 MDHEN, CDR2 SYDVKM. In DNA form, the CDR3 reads TGTGCCAGCACCTCGTCAGGCTCTGGGGCCAACGTCCTGACTTTC. It is translated as CASTSSGSGANVLTF. Full variable domain (outside the CDR3, taken from reference TRBV28 and TRBJ2-6): DVKVTQSSRYLVKRTGEKVFLECVQDMDHENMFWYRQDPGLGLRLIYFSYDVKMKEKGDIPEGYSVSREKKERFSLILESASTNQTSMYLCASTSSGSGANVLTFGAGSRLTVL.

This clone was seen a few times. V and J are TRBV7-9 and TRBJ2-7; 9 bases map to TRBD2. The J segment lost 7 bases and the V segment lost 1 base, leaving 5 bases of the junction unmatched. The germline gives CDR1 SEHNR, CDR2 FQNEAQ (reference sequence). The CDR3 extends over 14 amino acids. Here the CDR3 DNA reads TGTGCCAGCAGCTTAGGTGGACTAGCGACAGAGCAGTACTTC. Its translation: CASSLGGLATEQYF.

The V call is TRBV24-1, the J call TRBJ2-6; maybe TRBD2 (6 bases). This CDR3 has 16 amino acids. V lost 4 bases, J lost 4 bases, and 13 bases lay in between. Germline lookup yields CDR1 KGHDR and CDR2 SFDVKD. In DNA, the CDR3 is TGTGCCACCAGTGACCCGGGGGAGTCCGGGGCCAACGTCCTGACTTTC. This encodes CATSDPGESGANVLTF.

The genes are TRBV5-4 and TRBJ2-7, with D possibly being TRBD1 (6 bases). This CDR3 is 15 amino acids long. CDR1 SGHNT and CDR2 YYREEE come from the germline V gene (reference sequence). The V end was cut by 0 bases, the J end by 7 bases, with 17 bases between. CDR3 loop: CASSLEQGTFEEQYF. DNA of the CDR3: TGTGCCAGCAGCTTGGAACAGGGAACCTTTGAAGAGCAGTACTTC.

J is TRBJ1-1 and V is TRBV30; D may be TRBD1 (6 bases). V was trimmed by 0 bases and J by 7 bases, leaving 15 bases between them. The CDR3 has 14 residues. Germline V gene data show CDR1 as GTSNPN and CDR2 as SVGIG (reference sequence). The CDR3 DNA sequence: TGTGCCTGGAGTGTAGGGGGGGGAATAAGTGAAGCTTTCTTT. Translated, it gives CAWSVGGGISEAFF.